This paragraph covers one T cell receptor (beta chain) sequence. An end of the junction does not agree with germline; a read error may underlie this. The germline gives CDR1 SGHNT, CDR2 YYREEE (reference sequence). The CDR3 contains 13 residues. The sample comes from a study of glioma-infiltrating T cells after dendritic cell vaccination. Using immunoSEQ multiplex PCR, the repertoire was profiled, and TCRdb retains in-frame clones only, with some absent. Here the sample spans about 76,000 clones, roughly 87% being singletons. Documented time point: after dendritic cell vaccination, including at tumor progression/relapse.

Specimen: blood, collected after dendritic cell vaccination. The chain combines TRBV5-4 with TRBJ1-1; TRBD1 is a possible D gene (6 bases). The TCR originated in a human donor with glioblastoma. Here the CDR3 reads CAGSPDSNTEAFF. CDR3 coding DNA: TGTGCCGGCAGCCCGGACAGTAACACTGAAGCTTTCTTT.